These T cell receptor beta chains were read from a single sample in a study of blood T cell repertoires in COVID-19. The repertoire was sequenced with immunoSEQ multiplex PCR; TCRdb's copy has only in-frame clones and lacks some. The table records 350,000 to 400,000 clones, approximately 87% of them present only once. The sample taken for sequencing was PBMCs or T cells enriched from blood (not recorded which). Source of these receptors: a man aged 35-49 years in a cohort exposed to, infected with or recovered from COVID-19 (not recorded which). Both conserved end residues are part of each CDR3. Each record gives: clone size, J gene, D gene, V gene, CDR3 DNA, CDR3 protein. The D gene is left open where the match is weak. Expanded clones get a size class; other rows say once, few or many, or leave the size out.

abundance: NA; j_gene: TRBJ1-2; d_gene: TRBD1; v_gene: TRBV19; CDR3nt: TGTGCCAGTCGACAGGGGGCGGATGGCTACACCTTC; CDR3aa: CASRQGADGYTF
abundance: NA; j_gene: TRBJ2-3; d_gene: TRBD1; v_gene: TRBV18; CDR3nt: TGTGCCAGCTCACCTCGTCGGACAGGGGCCCTTAGCACAGATACGCAGTATTTT; CDR3aa: CASSPRRTGALSTDTQYF
abundance: NA; j_gene: TRBJ2-5; d_gene: TRBD2; v_gene: TRBV6-1; CDR3nt: TGTGCCAGCAGTGAATGGGAGCGGGAGATCCAAGAGACCCAGTACTTC; CDR3aa: CASSEWEREIQETQYF
abundance: few; j_gene: TRBJ1-2; d_gene: TRBD1; v_gene: TRBV5-4; CDR3nt: TGTGCCAGCAGCTCGGACAGGGATGCTAACTATGGCTACACCTTC; CDR3aa: CASSSDRDANYGYTF
abundance: NA; j_gene: TRBJ1-1; d_gene: TRBD1; v_gene: TRBV3-1/TRBV3-2; CDR3nt: TGTGCCAGCAGCCAAGACAGGGGGCCTGAAGCTTTCTTT; CDR3aa: CASSQDRGPEAFF
abundance: NA; j_gene: TRBJ1-2; d_gene: NA; v_gene: TRBV9; CDR3nt: TGTGCCAGCAGCTCATCGCGGACAGAACCTAACTATGGCTACACCTTC; CDR3aa: CASSSSRTEPNYGYTF
abundance: NA; j_gene: TRBJ2-2; d_gene: NA; v_gene: TRBV5-1; CDR3nt: TGCGCCAGCAGCTTCCCGGGAAACACCGGGGAGCTGTTTTTT; CDR3aa: CASSFPGNTGELFF
abundance: NA; j_gene: TRBJ2-1; d_gene: NA; v_gene: TRBV12-1; CDR3nt: TGTGCCAGCAGCCGGATAGCGGGGATCCCCTACAATGAGCAGTTCTTC; CDR3aa: CASSRIAGIPYNEQFF
abundance: few; j_gene: TRBJ2-5; d_gene: TRBD1; v_gene: TRBV27; CDR3nt: TGTGCCAGCAGCCCCGGGACAGGGAAGAGATACCAAGAGACCCAGTACTTC; CDR3aa: CASSPGTGKRYQETQYF
abundance: NA; j_gene: TRBJ1-1; d_gene: NA; v_gene: TRBV18; CDR3nt: TGTGCCAGCTCACCACCGACGGGCCAGGGCCCCTTTGAAGCTTTCTTT; CDR3aa: CASSPPTGQGPFEAFF
abundance: NA; j_gene: TRBJ2-3; d_gene: TRBD2; v_gene: TRBV7-2; CDR3nt: TGTGCCAGCAGCGGGTGGACTAGCGGCCCGGGTACGCAGTATTTT; CDR3aa: CASSGWTSGPGTQYF
abundance: NA; j_gene: TRBJ2-7; d_gene: NA; v_gene: TRBV7-2; CDR3nt: TGTGCCAGCAGCTTGGCCCCCCACAGCTCCTACGAGCAGTACTTC; CDR3aa: CASSLAPHSSYEQYF
abundance: NA; j_gene: TRBJ1-6; d_gene: NA; v_gene: TRBV30; CDR3nt: TGTGCCTGGAGAAGAGAGAGCTCCTATAATTCACCCCTCCACTTT; CDR3aa: CAWRRESSYNSPLHF
abundance: NA; j_gene: TRBJ2-5; d_gene: NA; v_gene: TRBV5-6; CDR3nt: TGTGCCAGCAGCTTGGTGGGGGGCCAAGAGACCCAGTACTTC; CDR3aa: CASSLVGGQETQYF
abundance: NA; j_gene: TRBJ2-5; d_gene: NA; v_gene: TRBV19; CDR3nt: TGTGCCAGTAGGGGAACAGGTCTGAAAGAGACCCAGTACTTC; CDR3aa: CASRGTGLKETQYF
abundance: NA; j_gene: TRBJ1-2; d_gene: NA; v_gene: TRBV6-5; CDR3nt: TGTGCCAGCAGGCCGGGTCCTAACTATGGCTACACCTTC; CDR3aa: CASRPGPNYGYTF
abundance: NA; j_gene: TRBJ1-6; d_gene: NA; v_gene: TRBV30; CDR3nt: TGTGCCTGGAGGAGGGTGACTCCTGGTAATTCACCCCTCCACTTT; CDR3aa: CAWRRVTPGNSPLHF
abundance: NA; j_gene: TRBJ2-3; d_gene: NA; v_gene: TRBV2; CDR3nt: TGTGCCAGCAGTGAACACAGGGCGCCAGATACGCAGTATTTT; CDR3aa: CASSEHRAPDTQYF
abundance: NA; j_gene: TRBJ1-5; d_gene: NA; v_gene: TRBV30; CDR3nt: TGTGCCTGGAGTGATTCCCAGGGAACAAGGCGCAATCAGCCCCAGCATTTT; CDR3aa: CAWSDSQGTRRNQPQHF
abundance: NA; j_gene: TRBJ1-1; d_gene: NA; v_gene: TRBV9; CDR3nt: TGTGCCAGCAGCGTCACACAGGGGAACACTGAAGCTTTCTTT; CDR3aa: CASSVTQGNTEAFF
abundance: NA; j_gene: TRBJ1-2; d_gene: TRBD1; v_gene: TRBV18; CDR3nt: TGTGCCAGCTCACCAGGGACAGGGGGCGTCGGCTATGGCTACACCTTC; CDR3aa: CASSPGTGGVGYGYTF
abundance: NA; j_gene: TRBJ1-5; d_gene: TRBD1; v_gene: TRBV28; CDR3nt: TGTGCCAGCATAGTAGGGGGCAGCAATCAGCCCCAGCATTTT; CDR3aa: CASIVGGSNQPQHF
abundance: NA; j_gene: TRBJ2-3; d_gene: TRBD2; v_gene: TRBV3-1/TRBV3-2; CDR3nt: TGTGCCAGCAGCCAAGTAACGCCTAGCGGGACTGATACGCAGTATTTT; CDR3aa: CASSQVTPSGTDTQYF
abundance: NA; j_gene: TRBJ2-7; d_gene: NA; v_gene: TRBV27; CDR3nt: TGTGCCAGCAGCCCCTCCTCCCTGGACAGACCCTACGAGCAGTACTTC; CDR3aa: CASSPSSLDRPYEQYF
abundance: NA; j_gene: TRBJ2-3; d_gene: TRBD2; v_gene: TRBV28; CDR3nt: TGTGCCAGCAGTTACGGACTAGCGGGAGTCTCAGATACGCAGTATTTT; CDR3aa: CASSYGLAGVSDTQYF
abundance: NA; j_gene: TRBJ2-7; d_gene: TRBD1; v_gene: TRBV6-5; CDR3nt: TGTGCCAGCAGTAGGGACAGCAACTACGAGCAGTACTTC; CDR3aa: CASSRDSNYEQYF
abundance: NA; j_gene: TRBJ1-2; d_gene: TRBD1; v_gene: TRBV28; CDR3nt: TGTGCCACGTATGACAGGGGGTATTATGGCTACACCTTC; CDR3aa: CATYDRGYYGYTF
abundance: NA; j_gene: TRBJ2-7; d_gene: NA; v_gene: TRBV7-9; CDR3nt: TGTGCCAGCAGCTTTTCGGGAATCTACGAGCAGTACTTC; CDR3aa: CASSFSGIYEQYF
abundance: NA; j_gene: TRBJ2-7; d_gene: TRBD2; v_gene: TRBV3-1/TRBV3-2; CDR3nt: TGTGCCAGCAGCCAAGAGGCTAGCGGGAGGGATGAGCAGTACTTC; CDR3aa: CASSQEASGRDEQYF
abundance: NA; j_gene: TRBJ1-2; d_gene: TRBD1; v_gene: TRBV4-1; CDR3nt: TGCGCCAGCAGCCAAGATCTGGGACAGCCCCTTGGGGGCTACACCTTC; CDR3aa: CASSQDLGQPLGGYTF
abundance: few; j_gene: TRBJ2-1; d_gene: NA; v_gene: TRBV5-1; CDR3nt: TGCGCCAGCAGCTTTTTCCCACGGAGCTCCTACAATGAGCAGTTCTTC; CDR3aa: CASSFFPRSSYNEQFF
abundance: once; j_gene: TRBJ1-1; d_gene: NA; v_gene: TRBV18; CDR3nt: TGTGCCAGCTCATCCCTCAGGGGAGTGGGAACTGAAGCTTTCTTT; CDR3aa: CASSSLRGVGTEAFF
abundance: NA; j_gene: TRBJ2-1; d_gene: NA; v_gene: TRBV19; CDR3nt: TGTGCCAGTAGTGATCCGGGACTTTACAATGAGCAGTTCTTC; CDR3aa: CASSDPGLYNEQFF
abundance: NA; j_gene: TRBJ2-7; d_gene: TRBD2; v_gene: TRBV20-1; CDR3nt: TGCAGTGCTAGTCGGGGACTACACTACGAGCAGTACTTC; CDR3aa: CSASRGLHYEQYF
abundance: NA; j_gene: TRBJ1-1; d_gene: TRBD1; v_gene: TRBV2; CDR3nt: TGTGCCAGCAGTAAGGGACAGAGCAACACTGAAGCTTTCTTT; CDR3aa: CASSKGQSNTEAFF
abundance: NA; j_gene: TRBJ2-7; d_gene: NA; v_gene: TRBV5-1; CDR3nt: TGCGCCAGCGGGGAAGGCGGAGGGTATTACGAGCAGTACTTC; CDR3aa: CASGEGGGYYEQYF
abundance: NA; j_gene: TRBJ2-7; d_gene: TRBD1; v_gene: TRBV4-1; CDR3nt: TGCGCCAGCAGCCCGCGCAGGGGGCGAGACGAGCAGTACTTC; CDR3aa: CASSPRRGRDEQYF
abundance: NA; j_gene: TRBJ2-2; d_gene: NA; v_gene: TRBV7-6; CDR3nt: TGTGCCAGCAGCTCCAGGGTTATCTCCGGGGAGCTGTTTTTT; CDR3aa: CASSSRVISGELFF
abundance: NA; j_gene: TRBJ1-1; d_gene: NA; v_gene: TRBV14; CDR3nt: TGTGCCAGCAGCCAACAAATGAACACTGAAGCTTTCTTT; CDR3aa: CASSQQMNTEAFF
abundance: NA; j_gene: TRBJ1-2; d_gene: TRBD1; v_gene: TRBV28; CDR3nt: TGTGCCAGCAGCATAGGGGGCCCCTATGGCTACACCTTC; CDR3aa: CASSIGGPYGYTF
abundance: NA; j_gene: TRBJ1-1; d_gene: TRBD1; v_gene: TRBV5-1; CDR3nt: TGCGCCAGCAGCTTGGGGCAGGGGGATAGGGAAGCTTTCTTT; CDR3aa: CASSLGQGDREAFF
abundance: NA; j_gene: TRBJ1-1; d_gene: TRBD1; v_gene: TRBV11-2; CDR3nt: TGTGCCAGCAGCTTAAGACAGGGAAGAGGGACTGAAGCTTTCTTT; CDR3aa: CASSLRQGRGTEAFF
abundance: once; j_gene: TRBJ2-1; d_gene: TRBD2; v_gene: TRBV12-5; CDR3nt: TGTGCTAGTGGTTTGGTACGCCCTAGCGGTAATGAGCAGTTCTTC; CDR3aa: CASGLVRPSGNEQFF
abundance: once; j_gene: TRBJ2-3; d_gene: NA; v_gene: TRBV7-9; CDR3nt: TGTGCCAGCAGCCCCGTCCCCCAGGCGGATACGCAGTATTTT; CDR3aa: CASSPVPQADTQYF
abundance: NA; j_gene: TRBJ1-5; d_gene: NA; v_gene: TRBV19; CDR3nt: TGTGCCAGTCAGGCCGAGACCAATCAGCCCCAGCATTTT; CDR3aa: CASQAETNQPQHF
abundance: NA; j_gene: TRBJ2-7; d_gene: NA; v_gene: TRBV19; CDR3nt: TGTGCCAGTAGTCTAGGGGGAGGAGGCTACGAGCAGTACTTC; CDR3aa: CASSLGGGGYEQYF
abundance: few; j_gene: TRBJ2-7; d_gene: NA; v_gene: TRBV11-2; CDR3nt: TGTGCCAGCAGCTTGGGCAGGGAATACGAGCAGTACTTC; CDR3aa: CASSLGREYEQYF
abundance: NA; j_gene: TRBJ1-2; d_gene: TRBD1; v_gene: TRBV5-4; CDR3nt: TGTGCCAGCAGCACCGGGACAGGGAGTGGCTACACCTTC; CDR3aa: CASSTGTGSGYTF
abundance: NA; j_gene: TRBJ1-2; d_gene: NA; v_gene: TRBV6-5; CDR3nt: TGTGCCAGCAGCGGGTTCTTGGGTTCCAATGGCTACACCTTC; CDR3aa: CASSGFLGSNGYTF